The TCR beta chain under discussion was sequenced for a study of T-cell memory formation after mild COVID-19. This CDR3 comprises 13 residues. CDR1 is MNHEY and CDR2 is SVGAGI in the germline V gene. The V end lost 6 bases, the J end lost 4 bases, and 12 bases lay between the germline ends. TCRdb reprocessed the 5' RACE reads via MiXCR and lists one record per CDR3 protein. The sample shows about 280,000 distinct CDR3 sequences, around 8% of them seen only once. In its sample, this clonotype was seen a few times. This chain links TRBV6-5 with TRBJ1-1; D is undetermined. This receptor was taken from a man younger than 30 who had mild COVID-19 (a few samples of this study predate the infection). Cell type and time point are not known. The sequencing input was PBMCs or a T cell subset sorted from them (not recorded which). The CDR3 DNA reads TGTGCCAGCAGCCCACTGAGACGCACTGAAGCTTTCTTT. Its translation: CASSPLRRTEAFF.